The 15 T cell receptor beta chains below all came from one sample that was sequenced in a study of radiotherapy plus CTLA-4 blockade in lung cancer. Assay: immunoSEQ multiplex PCR; the TCRdb copy retains only in-frame clones and omits some. The sample has about 40,000 clones; roughly three quarters are singletons. The sample was peripheral blood, taken from a patient treated with radiotherapy plus ipilimumab. The receptors were gathered from a human donor with non-small cell lung cancer that progressed on radiotherapy plus ipilimumab.

The genes are TRBV14 and TRBJ1-3, with a possible D match to TRBD1 (6 bases). The CDR3 extends over 14 amino acids. Between the trimmed V and J ends, which lost 6 bases and 4 bases, there was a span of 13 bases. Germline V gene sequence: CDR1 SGHDN, CDR2 FVKESK. CDR3 region: CASRGAGDGNTIYF. CDR3 nucleotides: TGTGCCAGCAGGGGAGCAGGGGACGGAAACACCATATATTTT.

The rearrangement links TRBV7-9 to TRBJ2-1; TRBD1 matches at 9 bases. The germline V gene encodes CDR1 SEHNR and CDR2 FQNEAQ (reference sequence). This CDR3 spans 17 amino acids. Trimming removed 3 bases from V and 12 bases from J; junction bases left unmatched: 18. In DNA, the CDR3 is TGTGCCAGCAGCTTCGAAATTTCGGGACAGGGCCGCGATGGGCAGTTCTTC. This translates into CASSFEISGQGRDGQFF.

This chain links TRBV4-3 with TRBJ2-3; 8 bases agree with TRBD2. CDR1 LGHNA and CDR2 YSLEER come from the germline V gene. J was trimmed by 1 base and V by 4 bases; bases with no gene match: 10. CDR3 length: 17 residues. CDR3 DNA: TGCGCCAGCAGCCTCATCGGGCGGGGGGCCGGCACAGATACGCAGTATTTT. This translates into CASSLIGRGAGTDTQYF.

The chain recombines TRBV5-6 with TRBJ1-5; TRBD1 matches at 11 bases. Trimming at V came to 7 bases and at J to 0 bases, leaving 6 bases not matched to a gene. The CDR3 is 16 amino acids. The germline V gene encodes CDR1 SGHDT and CDR2 YYEEEE. CDR3 sequence (DNA): TGTGCCAGCCGGACAGGGGGCCCCTATAGCAATCAGCCCCAGCATTTT. Translating it yields CASRTGGPYSNQPQHF.

The J gene is TRBJ1-1, the V gene TRBV5-4; D remains ambiguous. Germline lookup yields CDR1 SGHNT and CDR2 YYREEE (reference sequence). The CDR3 is 17 amino acids. Trimming pared 0 bases from V and 0 bases from J, leaving 15 bases between. The CDR3, as DNA: TGTGCCAGCAGCTTGGACGGGAGACCGGTTTTGAACACTGAAGCTTTCTTT. It specifies CASSLDGRPVLNTEAFF.

This clone appeared a single time. The chain carries TRBV18 and TRBJ2-7, with 8 bases fitting TRBD1. Germline lookup yields CDR1 KGHSH and CDR2 LQKENI. This CDR3 spans 14 amino acids. J was trimmed by 5 bases and V by 5 bases; bases with no gene match: 8. Written as DNA, the CDR3 is TGTGCCAGCTCAATCGACAGGGGTAACAACGAGCAGTACTTC. It specifies CASSIDRGNNEQYF.

This chain links TRBV10-1 with TRBJ2-3, with TRBD2 matching over 10 bases. CDR1 is WNHNN and CDR2 is SYGVQD in the germline V gene (reference sequence). V lost 2 bases, J lost 4 bases, and 3 bases stayed unmatched. The CDR3 extends over 15 amino acids. CDR3 sequence: CASSEKRGGADTQYF. The DNA for the CDR3 is TGCGCCAGCAGTGAGAAGCGGGGGGGCGCAGATACGCAGTATTTT.

This clone was seen a handful of times. This sequence joins TRBV6-5 and TRBJ2-2; TRBD2 agrees at 8 bases. Germline V lookup: CDR1 MNHEY, CDR2 SVGAGI. V shed 10 bases, J shed 6 bases, and the junction held 1 base outside the gene matches. The CDR3 totals 11 residues. The CDR3 loop reads CATGGAGELFF. In DNA form, the CDR3 reads TGTGCCACCGGGGGGGCCGGGGAGCTGTTTTTT.

V and J are TRBV7-6 and TRBJ2-3; 10 bases agree with TRBD1. Germline CDR1 is SGHVS and CDR2 is FNYEAQ. The CDR3 runs 16 residues. With V trimmed by 3 bases and J by 0 bases, 3 bases remained unmatched. CDR3 residues: CASSFRQGASTDTQYF. CDR3 nucleotides: TGTGCCAGCAGCTTTCGACAGGGGGCCAGCACAGATACGCAGTATTTT.

The chain recombines TRBV7-2 with TRBJ1-1, with no clear D. This CDR3 has 11 residues. V was pared by 0 bases and J by 11 bases, with 7 bases between. CDR1 and CDR2 (germline): SGHTA, FQGNSA. The CDR3 region is CASSLALAAFF. CDR3 nucleotides: TGTGCCAGCAGCTTAGCCTTGGCCGCTTTCTTT.

This rearrangement joins TRBV10-3 to TRBJ2-5; TRBD1 aligns across 10 bases. The end of the DNA aligns better with TRBJ2-7, so the J call may be wrong. CDR1 and CDR2 (germline): ENHRY, SYGVKD. The CDR3 length is 14 residues. In DNA, the CDR3 is TGTGCCATCATGCCCGGGACAGGGGACTACGAGCAGTACTTC. It codes for CAIMPGTGDYEQYF.

The chain carries TRBV5-6 and TRBJ2-2; 12 bases fit TRBD2. In germline, CDR1 is SGHDT, CDR2 YYEEEE. CDR3 length: 17 residues. Trimming removed 0 bases from V and 6 bases from J; junction bases left unmatched: 6. CDR3 protein: CASSLELAGGFPGELFF. The CDR3 nucleotides are TGTGCCAGCAGCTTGGAACTAGCGGGGGGTTTCCCCGGGGAGCTGTTTTTT.

The chain employs TRBV19 and TRBJ2-1; no reliable D call. The length of the CDR3 is 14 residues. Germline V lookup: CDR1 LNHDA, CDR2 SQIVND (reference sequence). The V and J ends lost 3 bases and 1 base respectively, with 7 bases between them. CDR3 sequence (DNA): TGTGCCAGTAGTATGACACCGTCCTACAATGAGCAGTTCTTC. It encodes CASSMTPSYNEQFF.

This chain joins TRBV9 and TRBJ2-6; 8 bases map to TRBD1. There are 17 residues in the CDR3. The V and J ends lost 4 bases and 4 bases, in that order; junction bases with no gene match: 10. Germline V CDR1 and CDR2: SGDLS, YYNGEE. CDR3 coding DNA: TGTGCCAGCAGCCGGACTGGACAGGGTCCCGGGGCCAACGTCCTGACTTTC. This translates into CASSRTGQGPGANVLTF. The variable domain in full, with the rest retrieved from reference TRBV9 and TRBJ2-6, is DSGVTQTPKHLITATGQRVTLRCSPRSGDLSVYWYQQSLDQGLQFLIQYYNGEERAKGNILERFSAQQFPDLHSELNLSSLELGDSALYFCASSRTGQGPGANVLTFGAGSRLTVL.

V gene TRBV7-6 combines with J gene TRBJ2-5; 12 nucleotides align to TRBD2. Germline trimming cut 3 bases from V and 5 bases from J; bases unmatched to any gene: 10. Germline V gene sequence: CDR1 SGHVS, CDR2 FNYEAQ. The CDR3 totals 17 residues. The DNA for the CDR3 is TGTGCCAGCAGCTTGACTAGCGGGGGAATGGGTACGGAGACCCAGTACTTC. Protein: CASSLTSGGMGTETQYF.